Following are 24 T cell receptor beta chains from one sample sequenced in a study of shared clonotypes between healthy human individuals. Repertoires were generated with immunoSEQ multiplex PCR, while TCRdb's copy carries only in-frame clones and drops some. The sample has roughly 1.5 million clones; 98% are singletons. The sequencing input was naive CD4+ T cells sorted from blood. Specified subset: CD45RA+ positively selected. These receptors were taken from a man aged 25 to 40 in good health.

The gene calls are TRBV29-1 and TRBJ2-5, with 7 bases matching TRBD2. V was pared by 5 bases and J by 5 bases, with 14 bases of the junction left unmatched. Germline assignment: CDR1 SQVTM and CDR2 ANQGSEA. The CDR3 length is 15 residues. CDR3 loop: CSVYAVGGAGETQYF. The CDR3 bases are TGCAGCGTTTACGCTGTGGGAGGGGCTGGGGAGACCCAGTACTTC.

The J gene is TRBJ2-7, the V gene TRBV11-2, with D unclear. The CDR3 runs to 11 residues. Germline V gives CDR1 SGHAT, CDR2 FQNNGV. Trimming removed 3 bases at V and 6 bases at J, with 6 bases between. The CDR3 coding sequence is TGTGCCAGCAGCTTTCTTCGCGAGCAGTACTTC. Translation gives CASSFLREQYF.

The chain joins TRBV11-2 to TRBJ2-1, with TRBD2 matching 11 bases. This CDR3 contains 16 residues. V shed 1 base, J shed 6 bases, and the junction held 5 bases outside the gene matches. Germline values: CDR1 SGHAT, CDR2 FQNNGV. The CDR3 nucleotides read TGTGCCAGCAGCTTAGTGGCTAGCGGGAGGTTCAATGAGCAGTTCTTC. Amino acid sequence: CASSLVASGRFNEQFF.

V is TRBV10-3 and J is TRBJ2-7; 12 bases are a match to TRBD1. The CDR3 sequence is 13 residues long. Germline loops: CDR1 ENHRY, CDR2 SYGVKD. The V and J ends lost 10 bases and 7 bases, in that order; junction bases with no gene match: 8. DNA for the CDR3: TGTGCCACGACCGGGACAGGGGGCGGGGAGCAGTACTTC. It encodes CATTGTGGGEQYF.

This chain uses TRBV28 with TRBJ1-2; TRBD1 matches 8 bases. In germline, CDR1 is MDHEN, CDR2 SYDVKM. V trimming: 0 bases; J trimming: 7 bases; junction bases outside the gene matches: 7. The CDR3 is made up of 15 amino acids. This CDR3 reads CASSLWARGQAGYTF. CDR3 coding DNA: TGTGCCAGCAGTTTATGGGCCAGGGGGCAAGCTGGCTACACCTTC.

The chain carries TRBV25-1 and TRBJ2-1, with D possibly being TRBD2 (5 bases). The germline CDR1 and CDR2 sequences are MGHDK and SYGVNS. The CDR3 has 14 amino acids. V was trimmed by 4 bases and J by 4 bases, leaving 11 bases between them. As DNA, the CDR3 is TGTGCCAGCAGTGGAGGGAGAGAATACAATGAGCAGTTCTTC. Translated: CASSGGREYNEQFF.

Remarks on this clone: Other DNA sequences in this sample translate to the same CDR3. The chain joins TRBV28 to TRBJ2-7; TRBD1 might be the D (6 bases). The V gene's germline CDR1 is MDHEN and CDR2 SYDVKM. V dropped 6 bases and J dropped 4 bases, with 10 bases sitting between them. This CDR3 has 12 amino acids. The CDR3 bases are TGTGCCAGCAGCCTAGGGGGTTACGAGCAGTACTTC. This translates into CASSLGGYEQYF.

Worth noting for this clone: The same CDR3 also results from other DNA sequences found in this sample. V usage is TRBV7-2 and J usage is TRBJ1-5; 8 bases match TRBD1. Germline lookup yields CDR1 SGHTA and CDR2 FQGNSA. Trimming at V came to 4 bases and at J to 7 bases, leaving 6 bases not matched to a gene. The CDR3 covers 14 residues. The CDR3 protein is CASSSGQGGQPQHF. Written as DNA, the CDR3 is TGTGCCAGCAGCTCCGGACAGGGTGGCCAGCCCCAGCATTTT.

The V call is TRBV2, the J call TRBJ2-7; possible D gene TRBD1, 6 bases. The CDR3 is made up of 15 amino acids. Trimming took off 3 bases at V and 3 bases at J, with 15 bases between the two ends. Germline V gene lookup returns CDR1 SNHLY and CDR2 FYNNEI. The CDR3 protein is CASSDSPGQIYEQYF. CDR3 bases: TGTGCCAGCAGTGATAGTCCGGGACAAATCTACGAGCAGTACTTC.

For the CDR3, the DNA is TGTGCCAGCGGAAGAACTACTAGCGGGAGTTTCCGGTTCGTTGAGCAGTTCTTC. Protein product: CASGRTTSGSFRFVEQFF. The rearrangement uses TRBV5-4 and TRBJ2-1; 11 nucleotides match TRBD2. The germline gives CDR1 SGHNT, CDR2 YYREEE (reference sequence). Trimming removed 7 bases from V and 9 bases from J; junction bases left unmatched: 21. The length of the CDR3 is 18 residues.

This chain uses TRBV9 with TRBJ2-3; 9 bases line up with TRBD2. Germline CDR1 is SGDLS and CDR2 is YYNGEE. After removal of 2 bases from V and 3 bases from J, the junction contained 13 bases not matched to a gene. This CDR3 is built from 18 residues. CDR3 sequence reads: CASSVPFDVSGGTDTQYF. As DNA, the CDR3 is TGTGCCAGCAGCGTGCCCTTCGATGTTAGCGGGGGTACAGATACGCAGTATTTT.

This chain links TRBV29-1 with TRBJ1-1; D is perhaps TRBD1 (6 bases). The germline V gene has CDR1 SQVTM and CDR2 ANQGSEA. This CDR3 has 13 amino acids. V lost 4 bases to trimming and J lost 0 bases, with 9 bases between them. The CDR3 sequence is CSVGQAMNTEAFF. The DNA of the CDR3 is TGCAGCGTTGGACAGGCCATGAACACTGAAGCTTTCTTT.

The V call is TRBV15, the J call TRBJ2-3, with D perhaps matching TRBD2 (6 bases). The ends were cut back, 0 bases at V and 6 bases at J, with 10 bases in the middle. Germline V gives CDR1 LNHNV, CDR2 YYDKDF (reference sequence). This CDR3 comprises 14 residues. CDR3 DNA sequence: TGTGCCACCAGCAGAGATCCGGGGAGGGATACGCAGTATTTT. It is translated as CATSRDPGRDTQYF.

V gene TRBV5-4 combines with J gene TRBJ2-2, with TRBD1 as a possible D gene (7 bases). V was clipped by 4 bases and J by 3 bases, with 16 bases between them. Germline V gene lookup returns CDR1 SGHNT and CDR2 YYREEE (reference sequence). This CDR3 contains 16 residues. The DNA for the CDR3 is TGTGCCAGCAGCAAATCAGGGGGGCTATACACCGGGGAGCTGTTTTTT. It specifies CASSKSGGLYTGELFF.

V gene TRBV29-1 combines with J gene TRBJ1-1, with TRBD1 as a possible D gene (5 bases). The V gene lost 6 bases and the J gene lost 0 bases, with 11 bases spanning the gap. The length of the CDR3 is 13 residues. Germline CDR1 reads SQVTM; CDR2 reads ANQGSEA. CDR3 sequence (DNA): TGCAGCGTGGTCGGGGGATTGAACACTGAAGCTTTCTTT. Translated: CSVVGGLNTEAFF.

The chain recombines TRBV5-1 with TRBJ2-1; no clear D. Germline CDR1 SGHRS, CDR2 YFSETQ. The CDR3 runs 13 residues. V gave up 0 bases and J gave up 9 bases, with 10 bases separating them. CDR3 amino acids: CASSLDPGSEQFF. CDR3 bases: TGCGCCAGCAGCTTGGACCCGGGCAGTGAGCAGTTCTTC.

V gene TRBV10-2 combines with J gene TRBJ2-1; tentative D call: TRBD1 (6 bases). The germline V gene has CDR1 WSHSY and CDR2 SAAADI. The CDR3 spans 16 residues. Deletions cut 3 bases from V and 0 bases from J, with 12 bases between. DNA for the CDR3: TGCGCCAGCAGTGACAGCCAGGGGAGCTCCTACAATGAGCAGTTCTTC. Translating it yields CASSDSQGSSYNEQFF.

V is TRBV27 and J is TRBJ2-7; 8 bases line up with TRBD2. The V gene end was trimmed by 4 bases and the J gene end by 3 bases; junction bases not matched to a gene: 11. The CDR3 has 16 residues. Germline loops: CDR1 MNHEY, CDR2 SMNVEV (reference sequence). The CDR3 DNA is TGTGCCAGCAGTTCCCTCGGGGGGGAAAAATTCTACGAGCAGTACTTC. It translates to CASSSLGGEKFYEQYF.

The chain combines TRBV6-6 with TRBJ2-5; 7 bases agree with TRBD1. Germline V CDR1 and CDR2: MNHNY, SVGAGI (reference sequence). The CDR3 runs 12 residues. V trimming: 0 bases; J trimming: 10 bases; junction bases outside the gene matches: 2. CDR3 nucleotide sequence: TGTGCCAGCAGTTACTCACAGGGGAACCAGTACTTC. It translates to CASSYSQGNQYF.

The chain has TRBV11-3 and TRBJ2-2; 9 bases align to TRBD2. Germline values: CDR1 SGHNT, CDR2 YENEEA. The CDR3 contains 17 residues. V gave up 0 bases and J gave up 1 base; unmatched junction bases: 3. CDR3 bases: TGTGCCAGCAGCTTAGATCTGACTAGCGGGAACACCGGGGAGCTGTTTTTT. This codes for CASSLDLTSGNTGELFF.

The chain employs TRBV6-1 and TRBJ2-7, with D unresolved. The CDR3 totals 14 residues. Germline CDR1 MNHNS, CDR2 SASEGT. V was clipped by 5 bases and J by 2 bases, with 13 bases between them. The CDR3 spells CASSTSTSTYEQYF. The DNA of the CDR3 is TGTGCCAGCAGTACCTCGACGTCAACCTACGAGCAGTACTTC.

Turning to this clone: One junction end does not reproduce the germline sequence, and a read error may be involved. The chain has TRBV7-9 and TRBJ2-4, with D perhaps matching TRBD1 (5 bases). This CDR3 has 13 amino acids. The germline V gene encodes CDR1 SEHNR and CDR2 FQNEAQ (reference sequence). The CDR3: CASSLVRQGKTLF. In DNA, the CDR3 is TGTGCCAGCAGCTTAGTCCGGCAGGGAAAAACCCTCTTC.

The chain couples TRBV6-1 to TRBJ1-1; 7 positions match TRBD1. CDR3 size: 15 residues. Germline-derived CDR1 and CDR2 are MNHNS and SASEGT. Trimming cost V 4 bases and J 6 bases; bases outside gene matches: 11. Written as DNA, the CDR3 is TGTGCCAGCAGTGCCCGACAGGGAAAGGTCGCTGAAGCTTTCTTT. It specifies CASSARQGKVAEAFF.

CDR3 sequence: CASSLLSGSNQPQHF. In DNA form, the CDR3 reads TGTGCCAGCAGTTTACTATCCGGTAGCAATCAGCCCCAGCATTTT. V and J are TRBV27 and TRBJ1-5; no definite D call. The CDR3 is made up of 15 amino acids. The germline V gene has CDR1 MNHEY and CDR2 SMNVEV (reference sequence). The ends were cut back, 2 bases at V and 0 bases at J, with 8 bases in the middle.